This T cell receptor (beta chain) is drawn from a study of blood T cell repertoires in COVID-19. With 6 bases clipped from V and 6 bases from J, the junction kept 6 bases outside the gene matches. Looked up from germline, CDR1 is MGHRA and CDR2 is YSYEKL. The CDR3 is made up of 13 amino acids. Assay used: immunoSEQ multiplex PCR; TCRdb lists only in-frame clones, some missing. This table has around 200,000 clones, approximately 91% appearing once. The chain links TRBV4-1 to TRBJ2-3; 7 positions agree with TRBD2. What was sequenced was peripheral blood. The receptor was isolated from a man aged 40-49 years with acute or convalescent COVID-19. The chain's CDR3 is CASRGGSVDTQYF. In DNA, the CDR3 is TGCGCCAGCAGGGGAGGGAGCGTGGATACGCAGTATTTT.